The T cell receptor beta chain under discussion was sequenced for a study of T-cell memory formation after mild COVID-19. Germline CDR1 reads DFQATT; CDR2 reads SNEGSKA (reference sequence). Trimming shortened V by 5 bases and J by 4 bases, and 15 bases separated the two germline ends. The CDR3 spans 14 residues. TCRdb called the 5' RACE reads again in MiXCR, with one record for every CDR3 protein. The profile shows approximately 480,000 distinct CDR3 sequences, about 20% of them singletons. Source material: PBMCs or a T cell subset sorted from them (not recorded which). This clonotype originated in an adult woman who had mild COVID-19 (a few samples of this study predate the infection). Cell type and time point are not known. The chain has TRBV20-1 and TRBJ2-1, with D perhaps assigned TRBD1 or TRBD2 (6 bases each). The CDR3 protein is CSAPRGGNYNEQFF. The CDR3 DNA is TGCAGTGCTCCGAGAGGGGGGAATTACAATGAGCAGTTCTTC.